These 17 T cell receptor beta chains came from one sample sequenced in a study of T cell responses to AZD1222 COVID-19 vaccine. This table comes from immunoSEQ multiplex PCR, and its TCRdb copy is limited to in-frame clones, with some not included. Of 130,000 or so clones in the sample, approximately 85% were seen once. This specimen was peripheral blood, taken on day 0 of AZD1222 vaccination. These receptors were collected from an adult in good health.

This clone came up many times. The chain employs TRBV9 and TRBJ1-1; D might be TRBD1 (6 bases). The V gene's germline CDR1 is SGDLS and CDR2 YYNGEE. Trimming pared 1 base from V and 2 bases from J, leaving 15 bases between. The CDR3 loop spans 16 amino acids. This CDR3 is CASSVSYRVSNTEAFF. CDR3 nucleotide sequence: TGTGCCAGCAGCGTATCTTACAGGGTCAGCAACACTGAAGCTTTCTTT.

The rearrangement links TRBV24-1 to TRBJ2-1, with 8 bases fitting TRBD2. The CDR3 has 16 amino acids. The ends lost 4 bases at V and 4 bases at J; junction bases unmatched: 8. The germline CDR1 and CDR2 sequences are KGHDR and SFDVKD. This CDR3 reads CATSEESGSPYNEQFF. The CDR3 DNA reads as TGTGCCACCAGTGAGGAGAGCGGGAGCCCGTACAATGAGCAGTTCTTC.

V gene TRBV7-2 combines with J gene TRBJ1-1; TRBD1 matches at 9 bases. V dropped 5 bases and J dropped 7; count of bases not matched to a gene: 8. CDR3 length: 14 amino acids. Germline CDR1 reads SGHTA; CDR2 reads FQGNSA. This chain's CDR3 is CASSRGQGWVEAFF. The CDR3 region has the DNA TGTGCCAGCAGCCGTGGACAGGGGTGGGTTGAAGCTTTCTTT.

The J gene is TRBJ2-5, the V gene TRBV5-1; tentatively, D is TRBD1 (6 bases). The germline V and J ends were trimmed by 2 bases and 2 bases, with 13 bases remaining between them. The germline V gene encodes CDR1 SGHRS and CDR2 YFSETQ. The CDR3 spans 15 residues. CDR3 residues: CASSLPGTYQETQYF. The CDR3 DNA follows: TGCGCCAGCAGCTTACCCGGGACATATCAAGAGACCCAGTACTTC.

The rearrangement uses TRBV5-4 and TRBJ1-2; 7 nucleotides agree with TRBD1. The V segment lost 7 bases and the J segment 2 bases; nucleotides outside the gene matches: 2. Germline V gives CDR1 SGHNT, CDR2 YYREEE (reference sequence). The CDR3 consists of 12 residues. The CDR3 DNA reads as TGTGCCAGCGGACAGGAGAACTATGGCTACACCTTC. Its translation is CASGQENYGYTF.

The rearrangement joins TRBV12-5 to TRBJ1-2; D gene uncertain. The CDR3 loop spans 12 amino acids. V dropped 2 bases and J dropped 2 bases, with 3 bases sitting between them. CDR1 is LGHNT, CDR2 FRNRAP, per germline. The CDR3 nucleotides read TGTGCTAGTGGTTTGTCCAACTATGGCTACACCTTC. Encoded protein: CASGLSNYGYTF.

The V and J genes are TRBV5-6 and TRBJ1-1, with D possibly being TRBD1 (5 bases). V gave up 0 bases and J gave up 0 bases, with 9 bases separating them. The CDR3 extends over 15 amino acids. Germline V gene data show CDR1 as SGHDT and CDR2 as YYEEEE. The CDR3 sequence: CASSLGGGLNTEAFF. The CDR3 DNA reads TGTGCCAGCAGCTTGGGGGGCGGATTGAACACTGAAGCTTTCTTT.

This chain links TRBV10-3 with TRBJ2-3; 8 positions match TRBD1. V dropped 8 bases and J dropped 1; count of bases not matched to a gene: 8. The CDR3 consists of 15 residues. Germline lookup yields CDR1 ENHRY and CDR2 SYGVKD. The DNA for the CDR3 is TGTGCCATCGCGGCCCAGACAGGGGGCACAGATACGCAGTATTTT. As protein: CAIAAQTGGTDTQYF.

The sample holds a few counts of this clone. The V call is TRBV9, the J call TRBJ1-1; D may be TRBD1 (5 bases). Trimming removed 6 bases at V and 8 bases at J, with 20 bases between. The germline gives CDR1 SGDLS, CDR2 YYNGEE. The CDR3 is 14 amino acids. DNA of the CDR3: TGTGCCAGCACCTCTCATGTGGGGCGTCTCGAAGCTTTCTTT. Its protein is CASTSHVGRLEAFF.

The chain couples TRBV19 to TRBJ2-7; D not certain. CDR1 is LNHDA, CDR2 SQIVND, per germline (reference sequence). This CDR3 has 14 amino acids. V lost 3 bases, J lost 2 bases, and 11 bases lay in between. DNA for the CDR3: TGTGCCAGTAGTATGACCAGGCACCCCTACGAGCAGTACTTC. Its protein is CASSMTRHPYEQYF.

This chain connects TRBV28 to TRBJ1-2; D ambiguous. Deletions cut 6 bases from V and 4 bases from J, with 9 bases between. Germline V gene data show CDR1 as MDHEN and CDR2 as SYDVKM. The CDR3 covers 12 residues. In DNA form, the CDR3 reads TGTGCCAGCAGCCCCGCATTCTATGGCTACACCTTC. Translation gives CASSPAFYGYTF.

DNA for the CDR3: TGTGCCTGGAGCGCCAGGGGTAGCGGTGAAAAACTGTTTTTT. It codes for CAWSARGSGEKLFF. J is TRBJ1-4 and V is TRBV30, with D possibly being TRBD1 (6 bases). Trimming took 3 bases from V and 7 from J, leaving 15 bases between them. The CDR3 totals 14 residues. The germline gives CDR1 GTSNPN, CDR2 SVGIG (reference sequence).

The chain employs TRBV28 and TRBJ1-6, with 9 bases matching TRBD1. Germline V gives CDR1 MDHEN, CDR2 SYDVKM. The CDR3 contains 16 residues. V lost 7 bases to trimming and J lost 7 bases; unmatched junction nucleotides: 11. The CDR3 region is CASTPGGTGNNSPLHF. The CDR3 region has the DNA TGTGCCAGCACTCCAGGGGGGACAGGGAACAATTCACCCCTCCACTTT.

The rearrangement links TRBV7-8 to TRBJ1-1; 7 nucleotides align to TRBD1. The J segment lost 3 bases and the V segment lost 5 bases, leaving 9 bases of the junction unmatched. This CDR3 has 15 amino acids. The germline V gene encodes CDR1 SGHVS and CDR2 FQNEAQ. CDR3 protein: CASSRSQGVDTEAFF. As DNA, the CDR3 is TGTGCCAGCAGCCGGTCTCAGGGGGTGGACACTGAAGCTTTCTTT.

This sequence joins TRBV18 and TRBJ2-7; D is possibly TRBD1 (5 bases). In germline, CDR1 is KGHSH, CDR2 LQKENI. The length of the CDR3 is 15 residues. The V gene lost 4 bases and the J gene lost 0 bases, with 13 bases spanning the gap. CDR3 loop: CASSLGQESSYEQYF. In DNA, the CDR3 is TGTGCCAGCTCACTAGGACAAGAGAGCTCCTACGAGCAGTACTTC.

This sequence joins TRBV6-5 and TRBJ1-6; D ambiguous. V was trimmed by 6 bases and J by 7 bases, leaving 13 bases between them. The CDR3 covers 14 residues. Germline CDR1 MNHEY, CDR2 SVGAGI. The CDR3 sequence: CASRGETTNSPLHF. CDR3 sequence (DNA): TGTGCCAGCAGAGGCGAGACTACGAATTCACCCCTCCACTTT.

The CDR3 is CASSYLGGTDTQYF. The CDR3 DNA is TGTGCCAGCAGTTACCTCGGGGGCACAGATACGCAGTATTTT. The rearrangement links TRBV6-6 to TRBJ2-3; D possibly corresponds to TRBD2 (5 bases). Germline V CDR1 and CDR2: MNHNY, SVGAGI (reference sequence). Trimming removed 2 bases from V and 1 base from J, with 7 bases in between. This CDR3 comprises 14 residues.